The TCR beta chain described here comes from a study of T cell responses to AZD1222 COVID-19 vaccine. The study, taken as a whole, reports: There were mostly white British donors and more females than males, and clonal diversity was possibly underestimated. Sampling that yielded the repertoires occurred only after the peak T cell response.

About this clone: Its cognate antigen is unknown.

The data were produced by immunoSEQ multiplex PCR, yet TCRdb's version contains in-frame clones alone and is incomplete. This repertoire shows 100,000 to 130,000 clones, 92% found once; its top ten account for roughly 9%. The trim removed 6 bases at V and 5 bases at J, leaving 8 bases unmatched. The CDR3 spans 16 residues. The germline V gene has CDR1 LNHDA and CDR2 SQIVND (reference sequence). The chain is built from TRBV19 and TRBJ2-1, with 12 positions matching TRBD2. This material consisted of peripheral blood, taken 28 days after the second AZD1222 dose. This TCR came from an adult who received the AZD1222 COVID-19 vaccine. DNA of the CDR3: TGTGCCAGTAGACCGGGACTAGCGGGCGATCACAATGAGCAGTTCTTC. Translation: CASRPGLAGDHNEQFF.